This T cell receptor (beta chain) was obtained from a study of T-cell reconstitution after alpha-beta-depleted transplantation in children. Whole-study findings and limits: The study traced high day-60 TCRbeta diversity in some patients to surviving recipient T cells and thymic progenitors.

Regarding this clonotype: What it binds is unknown.

Unique molecular identifiers were incorporated into the prepared TCRbeta library. TCRdb passed the PCR reads through MiXCR, listing each CDR3 protein once. The table lists about a million distinct CDR3 sequences, under 30% of them singletons, with roughly 30% in the top ten. Looked up from germline, CDR1 is SQVTM and CDR2 is ANQGSEA. Losses at the gene ends were 5 bases for V and 4 bases for J; bases not matched to a gene: 9. This CDR3 has 14 amino acids. The sample in question was PBMCs, mostly from graft donor cells, obtained 360 days after TCRalphabeta/CD19-depleted stem cell transplant. V usage is TRBV29-1 and J usage is TRBJ2-7; 9 positions agree with TRBD1. The TCR originated in a boy younger than two who had a stem cell transplant for SCID, so the T cells may come from the graft donor. The CDR3 reads CSVKDRGATYEQYF. The CDR3 DNA follows: TGCAGCGTTAAGGACAGGGGAGCCACATACGAGCAGTACTTC.